The TCR beta chain under discussion was sequenced for a study of response to subunit inactivated influenza vaccine. On this clonotype itself: Its antigen is currently unknown.

TCRdb called the RT-PCR reads again in MiXCR, with one record for every CDR3 protein. The repertoire holds about 780,000 distinct CDR3 sequences, with around a sixth as singletons. General study results and limits: Each seasonal influenza vaccination, the authors suggested, recruits few new T cells.

The TCR originated in a man between 50 and 59 years old who received an inactivated influenza vaccine. The source was PBMCs from blood, collected around 5 days after vaccination.

Written as DNA, the CDR3 is TGTGCCAGCAGTTACTCGAGGCACGGGGAGCTGTTTTTT. This sequence encodes CASSYSRHGELFF. The chain carries TRBV6-2 or TRBV6-3 and TRBJ2-2, with D hard to call. V lost 0 bases and J lost 7, with 6 bases in between. In germline, CDR1 is MNHEY, CDR2 SVGEGT. This CDR3 contains 13 residues.